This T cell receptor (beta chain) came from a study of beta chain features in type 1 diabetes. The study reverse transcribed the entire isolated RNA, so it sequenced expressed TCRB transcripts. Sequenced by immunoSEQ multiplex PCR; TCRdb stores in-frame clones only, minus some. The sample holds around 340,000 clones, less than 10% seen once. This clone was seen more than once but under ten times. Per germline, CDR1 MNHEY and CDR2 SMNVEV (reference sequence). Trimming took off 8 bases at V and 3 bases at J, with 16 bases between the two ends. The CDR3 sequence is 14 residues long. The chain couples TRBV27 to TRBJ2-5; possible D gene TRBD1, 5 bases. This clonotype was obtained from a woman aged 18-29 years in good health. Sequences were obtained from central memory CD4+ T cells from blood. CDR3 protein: CASGMWGAEETQYF. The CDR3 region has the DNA TGTGCCAGCGGTATGTGGGGCGCCGAAGAGACCCAGTACTTC.